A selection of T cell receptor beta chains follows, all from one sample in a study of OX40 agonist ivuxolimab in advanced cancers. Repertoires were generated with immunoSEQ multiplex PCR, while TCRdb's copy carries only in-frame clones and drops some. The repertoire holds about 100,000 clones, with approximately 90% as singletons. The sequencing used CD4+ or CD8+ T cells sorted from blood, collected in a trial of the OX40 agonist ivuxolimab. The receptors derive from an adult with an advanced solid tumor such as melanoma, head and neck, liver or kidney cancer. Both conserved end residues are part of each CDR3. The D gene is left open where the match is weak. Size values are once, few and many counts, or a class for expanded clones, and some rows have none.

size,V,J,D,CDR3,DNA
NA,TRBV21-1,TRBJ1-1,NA,CASSKAQGDTEAFF,TGTGCCAGCAGCAAGGCACAGGGGGACACTGAAGCTTTCTTT
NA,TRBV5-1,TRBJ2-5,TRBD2,CASSLVGSGGQETQYF,TGCGCCAGCAGCTTGGTTGGTAGCGGGGGACAAGAGACCCAGTACTTC
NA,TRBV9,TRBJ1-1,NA,CASSETWNTEAFF,TGTGCCAGCAGCGAAACCTGGAACACTGAAGCTTTCTTT
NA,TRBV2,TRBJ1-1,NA,CASSELGRDTEAFF,TGTGCCAGCAGTGAACTGGGGAGGGACACTGAAGCTTTCTTT
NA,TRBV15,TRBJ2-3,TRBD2,CATSRGGLAGVRDTQYF,TGTGCCACCAGCAGAGGCGGACTAGCGGGAGTTCGGGATACGCAGTATTTT
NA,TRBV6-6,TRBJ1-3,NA,CASSFTGHSSGNTIYF,TGTGCCAGCAGTTTCACCGGCCATAGCTCTGGAAACACCATATATTTT
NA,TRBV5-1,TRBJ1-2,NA,CASSLVGDDYGYTF,TGCGCCAGCAGCTTGGTCGGGGATGACTATGGCTACACCTTC
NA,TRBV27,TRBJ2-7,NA,CASRSGGSSYEQYF,TGTGCCAGCAGGTCAGGGGGGAGCTCCTACGAGCAGTACTTC
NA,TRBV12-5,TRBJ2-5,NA,CASGPQAETQYF,TGTGCTAGTGGTCCGCAAGCAGAGACCCAGTACTTC
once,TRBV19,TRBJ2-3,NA,CASSMSQGGSGTDTQYF,TGTGCCAGTAGTATGAGTCAAGGCGGGTCCGGCACAGATACGCAGTATTTT
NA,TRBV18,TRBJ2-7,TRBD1,CASSPRTGAYEQYF,TGTGCCAGCTCACCGAGGACAGGGGCCTACGAGCAGTACTTC
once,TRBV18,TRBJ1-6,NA,CASSPGGPNSPLHF,TGTGCCAGCTCACCAGGAGGTCCCAATTCACCCCTCCACTTT
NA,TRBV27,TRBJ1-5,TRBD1,CASSPWTGEGGQPQHF,TGTGCCAGCAGTCCCTGGACAGGAGAGGGGGGTCAGCCCCAGCATTTT
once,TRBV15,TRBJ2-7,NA,CATSTTGRTYEQYF,TGTGCCACCAGCACGACAGGGAGGACCTACGAGCAGTACTTC
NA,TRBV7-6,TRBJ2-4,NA,CASSPMGGRGTKNIQYF,TGTGCCAGCAGCCCGATGGGGGGGCGGGGAACCAAAAACATTCAGTACTTC
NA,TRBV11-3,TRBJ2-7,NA,CASSPQGRYEQYF,TGTGCCAGCAGCCCACAGGGTCGGTACGAGCAGTACTTC
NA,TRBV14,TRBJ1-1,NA,CASSHSGAGTEAFF,TGTGCCAGCAGCCACTCGGGCGCTGGCACTGAAGCTTTCTTT
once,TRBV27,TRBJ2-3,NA,CASSLATDTQYF,TGTGCCAGCAGTTTAGCCACAGATACGCAGTATTTT
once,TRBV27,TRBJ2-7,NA,CASSLQGTTYEQYF,TGTGCCAGCAGTTTACAGGGGACTACCTACGAGCAGTACTTC
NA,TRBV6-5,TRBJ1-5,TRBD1,CASSLDRGNQPQHF,TGTGCCAGCAGTCTTGACAGGGGTAATCAGCCCCAGCATTTT
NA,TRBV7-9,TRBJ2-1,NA,CASSLGLTPMANNEQFF,TGTGCCAGCAGCTTAGGCTTAACTCCGATGGCGAACAATGAGCAGTTCTTC
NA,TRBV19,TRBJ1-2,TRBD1,CASSLTQGAGPGYTF,TGTGCCAGTAGTTTAACACAGGGGGCCGGTCCGGGCTACACCTTC
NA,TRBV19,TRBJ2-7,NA,CASSGRAEQYF,TGTGCCAGTAGTGGGCGGGCCGAGCAGTACTTC
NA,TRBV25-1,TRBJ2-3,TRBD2,CASSRREVSDTQYF,TGTGCCAGCAGTCGCCGGGAGGTCTCAGATACGCAGTATTTT
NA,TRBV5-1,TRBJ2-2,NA,CASSLGLGDTGELFF,TGCGCCAGCAGCTTGGGCTTAGGGGACACCGGGGAGCTGTTTTTT
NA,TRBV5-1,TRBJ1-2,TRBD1,CASALSTGGDGYTF,TGCGCCAGCGCTTTATCGACAGGGGGGGATGGCTACACCTTC